Following are 28 T cell receptor beta chains from one sample sequenced in a study of cytomegalovirus exposure and HLA in healthy donors. The PCR was carried out with 60 Vbeta primers and 13 Jbeta primers. The data were produced by immunoSEQ multiplex PCR, yet TCRdb's version contains in-frame clones alone and is incomplete. The sample consists of roughly 120,000 clones, about 60% of them appearing once. The specimen was PBMCs. These receptors all stem from a man in his forties in good health and CMV-seropositive.

The rearrangement links TRBV7-9 to TRBJ2-3; tentative D call: TRBD1 (5 bases). CDR3 length equals 16 residues. Trimming pared 3 bases from V and 6 bases from J, leaving 19 bases between. Germline lookup yields CDR1 SEHNR and CDR2 FQNEAQ (reference sequence). CDR3 coding DNA: TGTGCCAGCAGCTTTCGGAGTTGGGGCCCCCCGGATACGCAGTATTTT. Its translation is CASSFRSWGPPDTQYF.

This clone was seen many times. V and J are TRBV6-4 and TRBJ2-7; a possible D gene is TRBD2 (6 bases). Deletions cut 4 bases from V and 7 bases from J, with 14 bases between. The CDR3 has 13 residues. Germline V gene lookup returns CDR1 MRHNA and CDR2 SNTAGT. The CDR3: CASSVTAGREQYF. The CDR3 nucleotides read TGTGCCAGCAGTGTAACGGCGGGACGGGAGCAGTACTTC.

This rearrangement joins TRBV5-8 to TRBJ2-6; possibly TRBD2 for D (6 bases). Germline assignment: CDR1 SGHTS and CDR2 YDEGEE. CDR3 length: 17 residues. V lost 2 bases, J lost 0 bases, and 12 bases lay in between. This CDR3 reads CASSFLAASSGANVLTF. DNA of the CDR3: TGTGCCAGCAGCTTCTTAGCGGCAAGCTCTGGGGCCAACGTCCTGACTTTC.

This clone was seen a handful of times. The chain has TRBV4-3 and TRBJ2-7; TRBD2 might be the D (5 bases). V was clipped by 1 base and J by 5 bases, with 15 bases between them. From germline, CDR1 is LGHNA and CDR2 YSLEER. The CDR3 has 15 amino acids. The DNA for the CDR3 is TGCGCCAGCAGCCAAGTATGGGGTCGGGGAGACGAGCAGTACTTC. It codes for CASSQVWGRGDEQYF.

CDR3 in amino acids: CASSLGQINYGYTF. CDR3 DNA sequence: TGTGCCAGCAGCCTGGGACAGATTAACTATGGCTACACCTTC. The chain carries TRBV11-2 and TRBJ1-2; 7 bases line up with TRBD1. Germline CDR1 is SGHAT and CDR2 is FQNNGV. Trimming cost V 5 bases and J 1 base; bases outside gene matches: 4. The CDR3 consists of 14 residues. Variable domain in full (rest from reference TRBV11-2 and TRBJ1-2): EAGVAQSPRYKIIEKRQSVAFWCNPISGHATLYWYQQILGQGPKLLIQFQNNGVVDDSQLPKDRFSAERLKGVDSTLKIQPAKLEDSAVYLCASSLGQINYGYTFGSGTRLTVV.

The V and J genes are TRBV21-1 and TRBJ2-6; the table's D call, TRBD1, was not checked against the DNA. TRBV21-1 is flagged as a pseudogene. The length of the CDR3 is 16 residues. CDR3 amino acids: CASGQGNLSGANVLTF. CDR3 coding DNA: TGTGCCAGCGGACAGGGGAACCTCTCTGGGGCCAACGTCCTGACTTTC.

The CDR3 spells CASSLVAATGIDEQYF. Written as DNA, the CDR3 is TGTGCCAGCAGCTTAGTGGCTGCGACAGGGATTGACGAGCAGTACTTC. The V call is TRBV11-2, the J call TRBJ2-7, with 7 bases lining up with TRBD1. J was trimmed by 5 bases and V by 1 base; bases with no gene match: 11. The CDR3 contains 16 residues. In germline, CDR1 is SGHAT, CDR2 FQNNGV.

This clone was counted only a few times. The chain combines TRBV5-1 with TRBJ2-5; D unresolved. V gave up 1 base and J gave up 2 bases, with 3 bases separating them. Germline values: CDR1 SGHRS, CDR2 YFSETQ. CDR3 length: 12 amino acids. The chain's CDR3 is CASSLLQETQYF. For the CDR3, the DNA is TGCGCCAGCAGCTTGCTTCAAGAGACCCAGTACTTC.

The rearrangement joins TRBV2 to TRBJ2-2; D unresolved. The V end was cut by 4 bases, the J end by 1 base, with 4 bases between. CDR3 size: 13 residues. CDR1 and CDR2 (germline): SNHLY, FYNNEI. The CDR3 coding sequence is TGTGCCAGCAGTGCGGGGAACACCGGGGAGCTGTTTTTT. Translation: CASSAGNTGELFF.

This clone has only a few counts. The rearrangement joins TRBV18 to TRBJ2-5; D perhaps matches TRBD2 (6 bases). The length of the CDR3 is 14 residues. In germline, CDR1 is KGHSH, CDR2 LQKENI. The V end lost 0 bases, the J end lost 7 bases, and 12 bases lay between the germline ends. In DNA form, the CDR3 reads TGTGCCAGCTCACCACCTGCGGGACTCCGGACCCAGTACTTC. Protein sequence: CASSPPAGLRTQYF.

The chain carries TRBV11-1 and TRBJ2-3, with TRBD2 matching over 12 bases. From germline, CDR1 is SGHAT and CDR2 FQDESV (reference sequence). CDR3 length equals 15 residues. V lost 8 bases, J lost 0 bases, and 3 bases stayed unmatched. CDR3 amino acids: CASWGTSGSTDTQYF. The CDR3 DNA reads TGTGCCAGCTGGGGGACTAGCGGGAGCACAGATACGCAGTATTTT.

The CDR3 here is CASSPRQGLKLFF. The CDR3 DNA follows: TGTGCCAGCAGCCCAAGACAGGGCTTAAAACTGTTTTTT. The J gene is TRBJ1-4, the V gene TRBV2; 7 positions match TRBD1. Germline V lookup: CDR1 SNHLY, CDR2 FYNNEI. This CDR3 is built from 13 residues. After removal of 6 bases from V and 10 bases from J, the junction contained 8 bases not matched to a gene.

This chain joins TRBV6-5 and TRBJ2-1; D is perhaps TRBD1 (6 bases). Germline V lookup: CDR1 MNHEY, CDR2 SVGAGI. This CDR3 contains 15 residues. Trimming left V 2 bases short and J 7 bases short, with 15 bases between. CDR3 amino acids: CASSYAWGPGNEQFF. In DNA, the CDR3 is TGTGCCAGCAGTTACGCGTGGGGGCCAGGGAATGAGCAGTTCTTC.

This clone was detected a few times. The chain couples TRBV7-3 to TRBJ2-3; 9 positions match TRBD2. The CDR3 is 15 amino acids. The germline CDR1 and CDR2 sequences are SGHTA and FQGTGA. V lost 6 bases and J lost 5; bases outside the gene matches: 9. CDR3 nucleotide sequence: TGTGCCAGCAGTCCTGCTAGCGGGATGGGAGATACGCAGTATTTT. This codes for CASSPASGMGDTQYF.

The CDR3 is CASQRGVQETQYF. The CDR3 DNA is TGTGCCAGTCAGCGGGGGGTCCAAGAGACCCAGTACTTC. V usage is TRBV2 and J usage is TRBJ2-5; 9 bases line up with TRBD2. Germline assignment: CDR1 SNHLY and CDR2 FYNNEI. CDR3 length: 13 amino acids. V was clipped by 9 bases and J by 1 base; unmatched bases: 3.

The genes are TRBV27 and TRBJ1-6; no clear D gene. The CDR3 sequence is 17 residues long. Germline CDR1 and CDR2: MNHEY and SMNVEV (reference sequence). Trimming left V 2 bases short and J 3 bases short, with 14 bases between. The CDR3 reads CASSLAEGTHYNSPLHF. In DNA, the CDR3 is TGTGCCAGCAGTTTAGCCGAGGGTACGCACTATAATTCACCCCTCCACTTT.

Only a few counts were recorded for this clone. The chain has TRBV5-1 and TRBJ1-1; 7 nucleotides match TRBD1. From germline, CDR1 is SGHRS and CDR2 YFSETQ. V gave up 0 bases and J gave up 1 base; unmatched junction bases: 0. The CDR3 length is 14 residues. The CDR3 loop reads CASSLDRGNTEAFF. Here the CDR3 DNA reads TGCGCCAGCAGCTTGGACAGGGGGAACACTGAAGCTTTCTTT.

The chain uses TRBV6-1 and TRBJ2-1; possible D gene TRBD2, 6 bases. Trimming took 8 bases from V and 3 from J, leaving 17 bases between them. The CDR3 runs 15 residues. The germline V gene has CDR1 MNHNS and CDR2 SASEGT. CDR3 residues: CASAGSPVNYNEQFF. Written as DNA, the CDR3 is TGTGCCAGCGCGGGGTCACCGGTTAACTACAATGAGCAGTTCTTC.

The chain employs TRBV25-1 and TRBJ2-1; tentative D call: TRBD2 (5 bases). This CDR3 has 15 amino acids. The V and J ends lost 4 bases and 7 bases respectively, with 17 bases between them. Per the germline V gene, CDR1 is MGHDK and CDR2 is SYGVNS. The CDR3 nucleotides are TGTGCCAGCAGTGCGGAGGAGCGGATTTCGAATGAGCAGTTCTTC. Amino acid sequence: CASSAEERISNEQFF.

This clone was counted a few times. Other nucleotide sequences from this sample produce the same CDR3. The chain combines TRBV2 with TRBJ1-1; possibly TRBD1 for D (6 bases). Germline values: CDR1 SNHLY, CDR2 FYNNEI. There are 14 residues in the CDR3. Trimming stripped 4 bases from V and 1 base from J, with 10 bases between. The CDR3 coding sequence is TGTGCCAGCAGTGTTCAGGGGAGGAACACTGAAGCTTTCTTT. Its translation is CASSVQGRNTEAFF.

The V and J genes are TRBV7-3 and TRBJ1-2; D may be TRBD1 (5 bases). Trimming took off 2 bases at V and 4 bases at J, with 14 bases between the two ends. Germline V gene data show CDR1 as SGHTA and CDR2 as FQGTGA. CDR3 length: 15 residues. CDR3 loop: CASSLGPGNLYGYTF. The DNA of the CDR3 is TGTGCCAGCAGCTTAGGACCAGGGAATCTCTATGGCTACACCTTC.

This clone was recorded a few times. The genes are TRBV7-3 and TRBJ2-7, with 8 bases matching TRBD1. V was clipped by 4 bases and J by 3 bases; unmatched bases: 2. CDR1 SGHTA and CDR2 FQGTGA come from the germline V gene. There are 13 residues in the CDR3. The CDR3 DNA reads TGTGCCAGCAGCTCCGACAGGGGCTACGAGCAGTACTTC. It translates to CASSSDRGYEQYF.

This clone was observed a few times. The J gene is TRBJ2-2, the V gene TRBV7-3; a weak D match, TRBD1 (5 bases). This CDR3 spans 15 amino acids. V was shortened by 4 bases and J by 0 bases, with 9 bases between the two germline ends. CDR1 and CDR2 from the germline V gene are SGHTA and FQGTGA. CDR3 amino acids: CASSSTVANTGELFF. The CDR3 DNA follows: TGTGCCAGCAGCTCGACAGTCGCGAACACCGGGGAGCTGTTTTTT.

The chain combines TRBV6-1 with TRBJ2-7; weak D call: TRBD1 (6 bases). The CDR3 contains 14 residues. Trimming removed 2 bases at V and 0 bases at J, with 8 bases between. Germline V gene sequence: CDR1 MNHNS, CDR2 SASEGT. The CDR3 here is CASSEMDSSYEQYF. The CDR3 bases are TGTGCCAGCAGTGAAATGGACAGCTCCTACGAGCAGTACTTC.

This chain connects TRBV6-1 to TRBJ1-3, with D possibly being TRBD1 (5 bases). Germline values: CDR1 MNHNS, CDR2 SASEGT. The CDR3 loop spans 14 amino acids. V was pared by 4 bases and J by 3 bases, with 10 bases between. CDR3 region: CASSVTALGNTIYF. Here the CDR3 DNA reads TGTGCCAGCAGTGTGACAGCGCTTGGAAACACCATATATTTT.

The rearrangement uses TRBV19 and TRBJ2-7; 9 positions agree with TRBD1. There are 14 residues in the CDR3. The V gene end was trimmed by 2 bases and the J gene end by 6 bases; junction bases not matched to a gene: 5. From germline, CDR1 is LNHDA and CDR2 SQIVND (reference sequence). The CDR3 spells CASSIRGQGGEQYF. The CDR3 nucleotides read TGTGCCAGTAGTATAAGGGGACAGGGAGGCGAGCAGTACTTC.

The chain recombines TRBV5-8 with TRBJ2-7; D ambiguous. Germline CDR1 and CDR2: SGHTS and YDEGEE. V was pared by 4 bases and J by 6 bases, with 17 bases between. The CDR3 contains 14 residues. Here the CDR3 DNA reads TGTGCCAGCAGCCATTGGGCCTACAGTTCCGAGCAGTACTTC. Translating gives CASSHWAYSSEQYF.

V and J are TRBV10-3 and TRBJ2-5; D is ambiguous. With 0 bases removed from V and 2 bases from J, the gap between germline ends came to 7 bases. This CDR3 has 14 amino acids. Germline V gene lookup returns CDR1 ENHRY and CDR2 SYGVKD. The CDR3 here is CAISESSVQETQYF. CDR3 in DNA: TGTGCCATCAGTGAGTCGAGCGTGCAAGAGACCCAGTACTTC.